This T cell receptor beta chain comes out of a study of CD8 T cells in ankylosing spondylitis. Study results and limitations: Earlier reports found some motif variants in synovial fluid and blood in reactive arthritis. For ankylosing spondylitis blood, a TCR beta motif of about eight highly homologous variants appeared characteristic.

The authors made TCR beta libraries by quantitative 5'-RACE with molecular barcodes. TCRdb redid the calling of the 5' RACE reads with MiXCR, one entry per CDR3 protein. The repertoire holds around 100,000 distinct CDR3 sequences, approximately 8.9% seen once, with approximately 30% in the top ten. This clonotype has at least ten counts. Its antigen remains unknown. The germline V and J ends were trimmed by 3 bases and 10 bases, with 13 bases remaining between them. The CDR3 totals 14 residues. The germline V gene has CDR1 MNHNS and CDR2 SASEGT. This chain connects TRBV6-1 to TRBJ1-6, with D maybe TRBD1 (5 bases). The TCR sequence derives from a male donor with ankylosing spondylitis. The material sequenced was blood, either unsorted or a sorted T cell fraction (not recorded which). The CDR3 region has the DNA TGTGCCAGCAGTGACCTGGGGGAACCCTCACCCCTCCACTTT. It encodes CASSDLGEPSPLHF.